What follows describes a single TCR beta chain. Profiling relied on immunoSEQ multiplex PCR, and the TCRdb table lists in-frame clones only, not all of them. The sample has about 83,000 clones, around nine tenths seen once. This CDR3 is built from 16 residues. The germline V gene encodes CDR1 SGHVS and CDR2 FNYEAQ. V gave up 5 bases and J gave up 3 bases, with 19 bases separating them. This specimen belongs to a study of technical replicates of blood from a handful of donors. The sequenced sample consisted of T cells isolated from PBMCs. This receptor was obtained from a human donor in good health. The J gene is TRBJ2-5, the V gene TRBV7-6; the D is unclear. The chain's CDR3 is CASSQSVVPEEETQYF. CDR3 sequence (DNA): TGTGCCAGCAGCCAATCGGTGGTCCCTGAGGAAGAGACCCAGTACTTC.